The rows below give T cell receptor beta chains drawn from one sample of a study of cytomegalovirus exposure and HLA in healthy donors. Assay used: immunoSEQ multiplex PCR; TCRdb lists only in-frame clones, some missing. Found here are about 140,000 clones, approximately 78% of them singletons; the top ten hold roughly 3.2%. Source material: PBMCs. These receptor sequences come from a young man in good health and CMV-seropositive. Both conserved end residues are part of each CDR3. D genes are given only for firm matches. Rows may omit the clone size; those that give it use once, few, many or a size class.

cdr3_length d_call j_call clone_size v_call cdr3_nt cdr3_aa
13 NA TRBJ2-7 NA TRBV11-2 TGTGCCAGCAGCTCTAATGTAATCTACGAGCAGTACTTC CASSSNVIYEQYF
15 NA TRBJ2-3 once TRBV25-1 TGTGCCAGCAGTGAAGCCTGGAGGAGCACAGATACGCAGTATTTT CASSEAWRSTDTQYF
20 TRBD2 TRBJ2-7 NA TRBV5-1 TGCGCCAGCAGCTCTGCTCCCCCGGGGGGGGCGGGAGTGATCACCTACGAGCAGTACTTC CASSSAPPGGAGVITYEQYF
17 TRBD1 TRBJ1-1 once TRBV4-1 TGCGCCAGCAGCCAGGCTACCGGGACAGGAGGGTGGACTGAAGCTTTCTTT CASSQATGTGGWTEAFF
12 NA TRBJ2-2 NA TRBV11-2 TGTGCCAGCAGGGCGGACACCGGGGAGCTGTTTTTT CASRADTGELFF
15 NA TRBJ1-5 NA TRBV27 TGTGCCAGCAGTTTAGCCAGGGCCCCCAATCAGCCCCAGCATTTT CASSLARAPNQPQHF
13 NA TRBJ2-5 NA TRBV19 TGTGCCAGTAAGGTCCCGGGGCAAGAGACCCAGTACTTC CASKVPGQETQYF
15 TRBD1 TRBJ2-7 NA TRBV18 TGTGCCAGCTCACCGACGGGACAGGGTACGAACGAGCAGTACTTC CASSPTGQGTNEQYF
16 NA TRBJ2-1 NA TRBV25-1 TGTGCCAGCAGTCCAGTCAGGGAAAGCTCCTACAATGAGCAGTTCTTC CASSPVRESSYNEQFF
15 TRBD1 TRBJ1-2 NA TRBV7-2 TGTGCCAGCAGCTTAGGACAGGGGGTTGCCTATGGCTACACCTTC CASSLGQGVAYGYTF
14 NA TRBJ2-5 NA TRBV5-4 TGTGCCAGCAGGATCGGAGGGTCGAGGGAGACCCAGTACTTC CASRIGGSRETQYF
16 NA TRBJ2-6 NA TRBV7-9 TGTGCCAGCAGCTTATATCAGGGCTCTGGGGCCAACGTCCTGACTTTC CASSLYQGSGANVLTF
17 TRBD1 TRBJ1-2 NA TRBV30 TGTGCCTGGAGTGACTTGACAGGGGCATCAACAAACTATGGCTACACCTTC CAWSDLTGASTNYGYTF
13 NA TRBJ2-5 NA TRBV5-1 TGCGCCAGCAGCTTGGTCTTCCAAGAGACCCAGTACTTC CASSLVFQETQYF
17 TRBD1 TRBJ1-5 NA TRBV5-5 TGTGCCAGCAGCCCCGGCAGGGACAGGGGAAACAATCAGCCCCAGCATTTT CASSPGRDRGNNQPQHF
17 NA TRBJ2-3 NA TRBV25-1 TGTGCCAGCAGTGCGCATCAGGCAGGAAAGTATTTAGGTACGCAGTATTTT CASSAHQAGKYLGTQYF
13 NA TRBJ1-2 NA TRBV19 TGTGCCAGTAGTCCTTCTCCCGGGACTTCCGTCGCCTTC CASSPSPGTSVAF
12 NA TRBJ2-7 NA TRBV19 TGTGCCAGTAGTATGACCCAGGGCGAGCAGTACTTC CASSMTQGEQYF
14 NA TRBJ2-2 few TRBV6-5 TGTGCCAGCAGTCCAGGAAAAAACACCGGGGAGCTGTTTTTT CASSPGKNTGELFF
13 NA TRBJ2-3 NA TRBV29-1 TGCAGCGCCCCGGGACTCGCCACAGATACGCAGTATTTT CSAPGLATDTQYF
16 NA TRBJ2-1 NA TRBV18 TGTGCCAGCTCACCACGCGTGCCGAGCTCCTACAATGAGCAGTTCTTC CASSPRVPSSYNEQFF
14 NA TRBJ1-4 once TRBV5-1 TGCGCCAGCAGACCAGGACAGCTAAATGAAAAACTGTTTTTT CASRPGQLNEKLFF
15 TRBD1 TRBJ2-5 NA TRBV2 TGTGCCAGCAGTAGAACCGGGACAGAACAAGAGACCCAGTACTTC CASSRTGTEQETQYF
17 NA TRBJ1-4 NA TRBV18 TGTGCCAGCTCACCTTACAAAGAGCGGACAACTAATGAAAAACTGTTTTTT CASSPYKERTTNEKLFF
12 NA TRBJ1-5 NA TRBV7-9 TGTGCCAGCAGCTTAGACAAACAGCCCCAGCATTTT CASSLDKQPQHF
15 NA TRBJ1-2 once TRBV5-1 TGCGCCAGCAGCTTGGATCCGGGGGGCGCCTATGGCTACACCTTC CASSLDPGGAYGYTF
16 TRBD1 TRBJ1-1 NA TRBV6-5 TGTGCCAGCAGTTACGAAGAAGGGACAGGGTGGTCTGAAGCTTTCTTT CASSYEEGTGWSEAFF
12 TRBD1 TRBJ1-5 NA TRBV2 TGTGCCAGCAGTAGGGGGCTTCAGCCCCAGCATTTT CASSRGLQPQHF
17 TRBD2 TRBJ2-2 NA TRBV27 TGTGCCAGCAGTTTCGGGGTGACTAGCGGGAGTTCCGGGGAGCTGTTTTTT CASSFGVTSGSSGELFF
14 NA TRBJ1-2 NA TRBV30 TGTGCCTGGAGTCCTCAAGACGGGAACTATGGCTACACCTTC CAWSPQDGNYGYTF
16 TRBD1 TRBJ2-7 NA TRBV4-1 TGCGCCAGCAGCCAACAGACAGGGAGTAGTACCTACGAGCAGTACTTC CASSQQTGSSTYEQYF
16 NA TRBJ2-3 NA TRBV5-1 TGCGCCAGCAGCTTGGCTGGGCACTCTAGCACAGATACGCAGTATTTT CASSLAGHSSTDTQYF
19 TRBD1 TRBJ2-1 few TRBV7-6 TGTGCCAGCAGCCGAACTAGATTCTTTGACAGGGACGATGGTGGTGAGCAGTTCTTC CASSRTRFFDRDDGGEQFF
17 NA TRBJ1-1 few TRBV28 TGTGCCAGCAGTCTCTACAGACAGGACCCCTGGAACACTGAAGCTTTCTTT CASSLYRQDPWNTEAFF
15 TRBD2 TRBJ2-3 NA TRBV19 TGTGCCAGTAGTATAACTAGCGCACCCACAGATACGCAGTATTTT CASSITSAPTDTQYF
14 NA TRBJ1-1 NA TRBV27 TGTGCCAGCAGTTCCGGACTGGGGAACACTGAAGCTTTCTTT CASSSGLGNTEAFF
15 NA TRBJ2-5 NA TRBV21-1 TGTGCCAGCAGCAAAGTGAAAGGGGGCTGGGAGACCCAGTACTTC CASSKVKGGWETQYF
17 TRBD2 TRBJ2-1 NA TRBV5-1 TGCGCCAGCAGCAAGGGACTAGCGGGAGTTAGATACAATGAGCAGTTCTTC CASSKGLAGVRYNEQFF
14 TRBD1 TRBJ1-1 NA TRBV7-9 TGTGCCAGCAGCCAGGGACAGCTAAACACTGAAGCTTTCTTT CASSQGQLNTEAFF
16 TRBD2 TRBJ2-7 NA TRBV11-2 TGTGCCAGCAGCACTCGGGGGACTAGCGCCTCCTACGAGCAGTACTTC CASSTRGTSASYEQYF
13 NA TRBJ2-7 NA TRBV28 TGTGCCAGCACCACAGTCCCAACCTACGAGCAGTACTTC CASTTVPTYEQYF
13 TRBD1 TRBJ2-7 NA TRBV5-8 TGTGCCAGCAGCCTGGACAGGGCTAGCGAGCAGTACTTC CASSLDRASEQYF
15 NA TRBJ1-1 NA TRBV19 TGTGCCAGTAGTATAGATCTTTGGGGGGGCACTGAAGCTTTCTTT CASSIDLWGGTEAFF
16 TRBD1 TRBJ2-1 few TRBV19 TGTGCCAGTAACCAAGAAGACAGGGCGCCGCAGAATGAGCAGTTCTTC CASNQEDRAPQNEQFF
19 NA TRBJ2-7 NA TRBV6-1 TGTGCCAGCAGTGAAATTATAAGCGGGGACATGGGCCTGAGGTACGAGCAGTACTTC CASSEIISGDMGLRYEQYF
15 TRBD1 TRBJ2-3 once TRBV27 TGTGCCAGCAGTCCCCGGACAGGGGCGACAGATACGCAGTATTTT CASSPRTGATDTQYF
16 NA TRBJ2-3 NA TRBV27 TGTGCCAGCAGTTTGGTGGCGGGATTAGGTACAGATACGCAGTATTTT CASSLVAGLGTDTQYF
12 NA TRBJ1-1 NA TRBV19 TGTGCCAGTAGTCAGGGAAGCACTGAAGCTTTCTTT CASSQGSTEAFF
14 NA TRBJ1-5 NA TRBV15 TGTGCCACCAGCAGGGATAGAGCGCGAGGGACCCAGCATTTT CATSRDRARGTQHF
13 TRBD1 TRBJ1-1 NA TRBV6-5 TGTGCCAGCAGTCCCCGGGACAGCACTGAAGCTTTCTTT CASSPRDSTEAFF
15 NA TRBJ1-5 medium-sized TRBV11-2 TGTGCCAGCAGCCTAGGACTCGGGAGCAATCAGCCCCAGCATTTT CASSLGLGSNQPQHF
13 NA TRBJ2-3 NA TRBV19 TGTGCCAGTAGTATTTTAGGGGCCGATACGCAGTATTTT CASSILGADTQYF
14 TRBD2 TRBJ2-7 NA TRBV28 TGTGCCAGCACCCGGGGAGGGGAGTCTCTCGAGCAGTACTTC CASTRGGESLEQYF
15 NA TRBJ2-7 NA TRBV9 TGTGCCAGCAGCGTAGATCTGGACTCAAGCTACGAGCAGTACTTC CASSVDLDSSYEQYF
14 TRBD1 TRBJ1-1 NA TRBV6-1 TGTGCCAGCAGTGATGACAGGGGTTGGACTGAAGCTTTCTTT CASSDDRGWTEAFF
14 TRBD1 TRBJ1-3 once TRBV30 TGTGCCTGCCCCGGGACAGGGGTTGGAAACACCATATATTTT CACPGTGVGNTIYF
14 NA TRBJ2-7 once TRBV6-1 TGTGCCAGCTCAAAAAGAGCGGACTCCTACGAGCAGTACTTC CASSKRADSYEQYF
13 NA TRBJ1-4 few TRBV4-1 TGCGCCAGCAGCCAAGCGGTTAATGAAAAACTGTTTTTT CASSQAVNEKLFF
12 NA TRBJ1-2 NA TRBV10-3 TGTGCCATCTACTTACAGGGAAGGGGCTACACCTTC CAIYLQGRGYTF
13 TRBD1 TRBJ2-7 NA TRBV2 TGTGCCAGCAGCGGGACAGGAATCTACGAGCAGTACTTC CASSGTGIYEQYF